The clone carrying this TCR beta chain was counted at least ten times. Its antigen is as yet unknown. The read terminates 3 residues ahead of where the CDR3 ends, so the germline J gene completes it. Each donor provided roughly 4.5 to 9 ml of heparinized whole blood. Sequencing used immunoSEQ multiplex PCR; TCRdb keeps in-frame clones, though not all of them. The sample is made up of about 81,000 clones, none counted only once. The CDR3 loop spans 15 amino acids. Between the trimmed V and J ends, which lost 3 bases and 3 bases, there was a span of 12 bases. The germline V gene encodes CDR1 KGHSH and CDR2 LQKENI. These data originate in a study of T cell clonality in common variable immunodeficiency. Study-wide results and limits: CVID subjects shared fewer TCRbeta clones than healthy controls did. Fewer deletions and N-nucleotide insertions were reportedly seen in common variable immunodeficiency TCR beta sequences.

Material for sequencing was peripheral blood mononuclear cells. The rearrangement links TRBV18 to TRBJ2-1; D perhaps matches TRBD1 (5 bases). The TCR was taken from a person aged 18 to 69 in good health. CDR3 DNA, as far as it was read: TGTGCCAGCTCACCCTTACAGACAGACTACAATGAG. As protein: CASSPLQTDYNE. In full, the CDR3 reads CASSPLQTDYNEQFF. Based on the CDR3 plus reference TRBV18 and TRBJ2-1, the full variable domain is NAGVMQNPRHLVRRRGQEARLRCSPMKGHSHVYWYRQLPEEGLKFMVYLQKENIIDESGMPKERFSAEFPKEGPSILRIQQVVRGDSAAYFCASSPLQTDYNEQFFGPGTRLTVL.